The 2 T cell receptor beta chains presented below share a single source sample, sequenced in a study of OX40 agonist ivuxolimab in advanced cancers. Some clones are missing from TCRdb's copy, which holds only in-frame ones; the method was immunoSEQ multiplex PCR. The table shows about 76,000 clones, with over 75% occurring only once. The sequencing used CD4+ or CD8+ T cells sorted from blood, collected in a trial of the OX40 agonist ivuxolimab. The source is an adult with an advanced solid tumor such as melanoma, head and neck, liver or kidney cancer.

The chain uses TRBV28 and TRBJ1-5, with 11 bases identical to TRBD1. Per the germline V gene, CDR1 is MDHEN and CDR2 is SYDVKM. The CDR3 consists of 16 residues. Germline trimming cut 2 bases from V and 7 bases from J; bases unmatched to any gene: 7. CDR3 in DNA: TGTGCCAGCAGTTTAATGGACAGGGGGCGCGGCCAGCCCCAGCATTTT. This sequence encodes CASSLMDRGRGQPQHF.

V and J are TRBV5-1 and TRBJ2-5; D is uncertain. Between the trimmed V and J ends, which lost 1 base and 2 bases, there was a span of 12 bases. This CDR3 contains 15 residues. Germline CDR1 is SGHRS and CDR2 is YFSETQ. The DNA of the CDR3 is TGCGCCAGCAGCTTGACCCCGGGCCCACAAGAGACCCAGTACTTC. This translates into CASSLTPGPQETQYF.